The T cell receptor (beta chain) under discussion was sequenced for a study of CD8 T cells in Susac syndrome. cDNA came from about 0.5 to 1 ug RNA primed by random hexamers. TCRdb recomputed calls from the immunoSEQ multiplex PCR reads with MiXCR, one row per CDR3 protein. The sample has some 120,000 distinct CDR3 sequences; just under 95% are singletons. V dropped 4 bases and J dropped 0; count of bases not matched to a gene: 9. This CDR3 is 17 amino acids long. CDR1 is SGHAT and CDR2 is FQDESV in the germline V gene (reference sequence). Sequencing was carried out using CD8+ T cells from PBMCs. The TCR originated in a human donor in good health. The chain is built from TRBV11-1 and TRBJ2-1, with TRBD2 matching 7 bases. The CDR3: CASSSGGRGSSYNEQFF. The DNA of the CDR3 is TGTGCCAGCAGCTCGGGGGGACGTGGGAGCTCCTACAATGAGCAGTTCTTC. The full variable domain, with the rest looked up from reference TRBV11-1 and TRBJ2-1, is EAEVAQSPRYKITEKSQAVAFWCDPISGHATLYWYRQILGQGPELLVQFQDESVVDDSQLPKDRFSAERLKGVDSTLKIQPAELGDSAMYLCASSSGGRGSSYNEQFFGPGTRLTVL.